The clone carrying this TCR beta chain appeared a few times. Its target is not known. The sample is drawn from a study of cytomegalovirus exposure and HLA in healthy donors. Study at large: In terms of ancestry, the Caucasian-associated cluster contained roughly 81% of the approximately 380 genotyped donors.

Primers for the PCR totalled 60 Vbeta and 13 Jbeta. Libraries were prepared by immunoSEQ multiplex PCR; TCRdb keeps only in-frame clonotypes and omits some of them. Among about 160,000 clones listed, about 79% were seen once. Study conclusions and caveats: Most TCR sequences showed up rarely, but some public TCRs showed up in many donors. Apart from CMV serostatus, no immune exposure information was available.

V was trimmed by 0 bases and J by 10 bases, leaving 10 bases between them. The CDR3 has 13 amino acids. Germline-derived CDR1 and CDR2 are SGHAT and FQNNGV. This TCR derives from a man aged 50-59 years in good health and CMV-seropositive. This chain connects TRBV11-2 to TRBJ2-1, with D hard to call. What was sequenced was PBMCs. The CDR3 loop is CASSLEPLREQFF. The CDR3 DNA sequence: TGTGCCAGCAGCTTAGAGCCGTTGCGAGAGCAGTTCTTC.